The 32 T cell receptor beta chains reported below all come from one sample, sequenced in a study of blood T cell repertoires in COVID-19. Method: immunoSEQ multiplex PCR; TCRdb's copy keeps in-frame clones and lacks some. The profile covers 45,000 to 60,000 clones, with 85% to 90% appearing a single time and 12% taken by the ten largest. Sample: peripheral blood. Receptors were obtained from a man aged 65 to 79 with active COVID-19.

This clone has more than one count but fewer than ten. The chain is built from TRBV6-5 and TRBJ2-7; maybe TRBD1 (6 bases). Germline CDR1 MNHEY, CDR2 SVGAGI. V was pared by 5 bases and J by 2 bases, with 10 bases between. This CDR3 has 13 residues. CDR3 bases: TGTGCCAGCAGTCCAGGACAGACCTACGAGCAGTACTTC. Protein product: CASSPGQTYEQYF.

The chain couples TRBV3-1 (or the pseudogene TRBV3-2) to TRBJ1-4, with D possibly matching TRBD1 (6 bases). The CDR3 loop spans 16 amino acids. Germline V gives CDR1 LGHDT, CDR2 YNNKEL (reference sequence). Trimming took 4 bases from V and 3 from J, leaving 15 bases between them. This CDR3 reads CASSRRGGIPNEKLFF. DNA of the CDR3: TGTGCCAGCAGCCGTCGTGGGGGCATTCCTAATGAAAAACTGTTTTTT.

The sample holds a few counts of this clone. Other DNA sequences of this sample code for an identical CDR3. CDR3 in amino acids: CASSNGAGGSGANVLTF. CDR3 bases: TGTGCCAGCAGCAATGGGGCGGGGGGATCTGGGGCCAACGTCCTGACTTTC. This chain uses TRBV21-1 with TRBJ2-6; the DNA was not used to check the table's D call, TRBD2. TRBV21-1 represents a pseudogene. The CDR3 covers 17 residues.

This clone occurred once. CDR3 DNA: TGTGCCAGCAGCCTTATTGACAGCGTCTCTGGAAACACCATATATTTT. It codes for CASSLIDSVSGNTIYF. The chain couples TRBV5-5 to TRBJ1-3, with D perhaps matching TRBD1 (5 bases). The germline CDR1 and CDR2 sequences are SGHKS and YYEKEE (reference sequence). V was cut by 4 bases and J by 0 bases, with 14 bases left in between. The CDR3 extends over 16 amino acids.

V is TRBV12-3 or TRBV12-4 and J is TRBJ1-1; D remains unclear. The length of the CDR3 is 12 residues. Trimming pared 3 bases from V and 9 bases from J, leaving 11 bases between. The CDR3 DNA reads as TGTGCCAGCAGTTTTGGGCAGGTCCAAGCTTTCTTT. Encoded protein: CASSFGQVQAFF.

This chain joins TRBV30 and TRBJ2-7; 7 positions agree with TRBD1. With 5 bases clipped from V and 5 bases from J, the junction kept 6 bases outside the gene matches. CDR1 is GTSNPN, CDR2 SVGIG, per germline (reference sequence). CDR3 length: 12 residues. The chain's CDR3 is CAWGRQGNEQYF. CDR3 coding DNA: TGTGCCTGGGGTAGACAGGGAAACGAGCAGTACTTC.

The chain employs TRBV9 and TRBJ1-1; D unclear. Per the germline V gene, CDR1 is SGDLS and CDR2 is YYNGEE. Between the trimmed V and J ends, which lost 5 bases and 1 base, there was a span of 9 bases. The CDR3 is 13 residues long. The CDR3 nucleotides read TGTGCCAGCAGGGAGCGGGAGAACACTGAAGCTTTCTTT. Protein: CASRERENTEAFF.

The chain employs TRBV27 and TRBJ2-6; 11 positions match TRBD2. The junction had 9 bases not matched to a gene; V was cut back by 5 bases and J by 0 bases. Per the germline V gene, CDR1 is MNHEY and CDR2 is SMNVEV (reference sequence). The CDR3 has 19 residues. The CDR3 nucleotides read TGTGCCAGCAGTCCCCAGACTAGCGGGGTATTCTCTGGGGCCAACGTCCTGACTTTC. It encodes CASSPQTSGVFSGANVLTF.

The CDR3 bases are TGTGCCAGCAGCGTATCAGGACTATACACAGATACGCAGTATTTT. It translates to CASSVSGLYTDTQYF. The J gene is TRBJ2-3, the V gene TRBV9, with D tentatively TRBD2 (6 bases). Germline CDR1 SGDLS, CDR2 YYNGEE. V was clipped by 1 base and J by 2 bases, with 11 bases between them. The CDR3 loop spans 15 amino acids.

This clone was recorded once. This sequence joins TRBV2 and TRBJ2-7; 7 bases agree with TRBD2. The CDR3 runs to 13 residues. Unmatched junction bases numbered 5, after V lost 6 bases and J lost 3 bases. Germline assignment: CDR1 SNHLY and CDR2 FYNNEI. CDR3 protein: CASREGGSYEQYF. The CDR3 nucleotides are TGTGCCAGCAGGGAGGGAGGGAGCTACGAGCAGTACTTC.

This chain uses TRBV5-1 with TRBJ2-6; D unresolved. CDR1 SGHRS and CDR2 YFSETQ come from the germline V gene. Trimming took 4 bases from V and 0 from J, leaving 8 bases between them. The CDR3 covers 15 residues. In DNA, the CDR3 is TGCGCCAGCAGCCCCACAGCCTCTGGGGCCAACGTCCTGACTTTC. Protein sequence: CASSPTASGANVLTF. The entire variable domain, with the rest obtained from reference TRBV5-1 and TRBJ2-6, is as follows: KAGVTQTPRYLIKTRGQQVTLSCSPISGHRSVSWYQQTPGQGLQFLFEYFSETQRNKGNFPGRFSGRQFSNSRSEMNVSTLELGDSALYLCASSPTASGANVLTFGAGSRLTVL.

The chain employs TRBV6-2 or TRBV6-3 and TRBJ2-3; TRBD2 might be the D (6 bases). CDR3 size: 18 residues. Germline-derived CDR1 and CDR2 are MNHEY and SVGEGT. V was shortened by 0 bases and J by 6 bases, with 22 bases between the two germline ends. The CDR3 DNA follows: TGTGCCAGCAGTTACTCCCCCGCCTCAGCCGGGGGTGGGGATACGCAGTATTTT. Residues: CASSYSPASAGGGDTQYF.

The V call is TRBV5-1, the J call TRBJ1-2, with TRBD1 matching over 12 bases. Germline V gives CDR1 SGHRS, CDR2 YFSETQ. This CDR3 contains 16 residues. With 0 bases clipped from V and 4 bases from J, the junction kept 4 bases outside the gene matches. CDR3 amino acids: CASSLGDRGLVYGYTF. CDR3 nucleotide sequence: TGCGCCAGCAGCTTGGGGGACAGGGGGCTGGTCTATGGCTACACCTTC.

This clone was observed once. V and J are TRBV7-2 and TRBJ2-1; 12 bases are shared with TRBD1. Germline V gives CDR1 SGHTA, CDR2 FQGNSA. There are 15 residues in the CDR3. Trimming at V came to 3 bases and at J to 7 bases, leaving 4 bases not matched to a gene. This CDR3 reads CASSLGTGGANEQFF. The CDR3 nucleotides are TGTGCCAGCAGCTTGGGGACAGGGGGCGCGAATGAGCAGTTCTTC.

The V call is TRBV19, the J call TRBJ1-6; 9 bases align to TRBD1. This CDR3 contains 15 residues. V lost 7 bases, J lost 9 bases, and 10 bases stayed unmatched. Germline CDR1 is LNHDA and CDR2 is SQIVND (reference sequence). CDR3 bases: TGTGCCAGTAACCTTGGGGGACAGGGCCGTTCACCCCTCCACTTT. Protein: CASNLGGQGRSPLHF. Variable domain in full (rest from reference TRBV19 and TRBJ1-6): DGGITQSPKYLFRKEGQNVTLSCEQNLNHDAMYWYRQDPGQGLRLIYYSQIVNDFQKGDIAEGYSVSREKKESFPLTVTSAQKNPTAFYLCASNLGGQGRSPLHFGNGTRLTVT.

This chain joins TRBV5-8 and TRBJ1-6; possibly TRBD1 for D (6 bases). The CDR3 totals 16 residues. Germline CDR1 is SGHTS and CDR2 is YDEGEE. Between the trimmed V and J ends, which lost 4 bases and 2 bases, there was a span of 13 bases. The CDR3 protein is CASSPGGGPYNSPLHF. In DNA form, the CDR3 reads TGTGCCAGCAGCCCGGGAGGGGGACCCTATAATTCACCCCTCCACTTT.

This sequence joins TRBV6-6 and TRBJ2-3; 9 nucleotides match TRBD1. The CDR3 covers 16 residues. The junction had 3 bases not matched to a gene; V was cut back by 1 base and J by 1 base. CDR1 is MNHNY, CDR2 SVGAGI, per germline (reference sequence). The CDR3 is CASSYYRGLGTDTQYF. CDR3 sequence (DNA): TGTGCCAGCAGTTACTACAGGGGGCTAGGCACAGATACGCAGTATTTT.

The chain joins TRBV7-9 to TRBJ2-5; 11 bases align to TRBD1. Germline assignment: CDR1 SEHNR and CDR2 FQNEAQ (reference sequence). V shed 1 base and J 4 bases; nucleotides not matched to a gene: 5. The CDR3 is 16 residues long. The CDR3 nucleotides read TGTGCCAGCAGCTTAGGGACAGGGGGCGCGCTAGAGACCCAGTACTTC. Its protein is CASSLGTGGALETQYF.

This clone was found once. CDR3 residues: CASSRPTGRGNEQFF. The DNA of the CDR3 is TGTGCCAGCAGCCGCCCAACAGGGAGGGGCAATGAGCAGTTCTTC. This sequence joins TRBV7-6 and TRBJ2-1; possibly TRBD2 for D (7 bases). CDR3 length equals 15 residues. The germline CDR1 and CDR2 sequences are SGHVS and FNYEAQ. V shed 5 bases and J shed 6 bases, with 17 bases lying between them. Combining the CDR3 with reference TRBV7-6 and TRBJ2-1 gives the whole variable domain GAGVSQSPRYKVTKRGQDVALRCDPISGHVSLYWYRQALGQGPEFLTYFNYEAQQDKSGLPNDRFSAERPEGSISTLTIQRTEQRDSAMYRCASSRPTGRGNEQFFGPGTRLTVL.

As DNA, the CDR3 is TGTGCCAGCAGTCGGGATACAGTTAACAATGAGCAGTTCTTC. Its translation is CASSRDTVNNEQFF. This chain uses TRBV6-5 with TRBJ2-1; D is perhaps TRBD2 (5 bases). The CDR3 totals 14 residues. Germline V CDR1 and CDR2: MNHEY, SVGAGI. V gave up 5 bases and J gave up 5 bases, with 13 bases separating them.

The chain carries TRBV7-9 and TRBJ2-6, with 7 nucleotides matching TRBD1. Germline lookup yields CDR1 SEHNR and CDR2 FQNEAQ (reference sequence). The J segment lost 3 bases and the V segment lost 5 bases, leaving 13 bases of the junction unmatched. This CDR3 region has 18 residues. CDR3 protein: CASSPRGGEGSGANVLTF. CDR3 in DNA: TGTGCCAGCAGCCCCCGAGGGGGCGAGGGAAGTGGGGCCAACGTCCTGACTTTC.

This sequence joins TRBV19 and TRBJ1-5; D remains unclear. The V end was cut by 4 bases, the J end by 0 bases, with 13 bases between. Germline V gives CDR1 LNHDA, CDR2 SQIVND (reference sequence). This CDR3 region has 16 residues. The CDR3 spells CASSKGGSNSNQPQHF. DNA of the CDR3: TGTGCCAGTAGTAAGGGAGGGTCAAATAGCAATCAGCCCCAGCATTTT.

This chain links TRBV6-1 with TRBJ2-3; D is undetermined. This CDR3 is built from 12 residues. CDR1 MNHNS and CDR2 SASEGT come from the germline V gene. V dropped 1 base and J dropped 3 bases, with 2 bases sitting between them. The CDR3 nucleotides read TGTGCCAGCAGTGAAGTAACAGATACGCAGTATTTT. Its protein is CASSEVTDTQYF.

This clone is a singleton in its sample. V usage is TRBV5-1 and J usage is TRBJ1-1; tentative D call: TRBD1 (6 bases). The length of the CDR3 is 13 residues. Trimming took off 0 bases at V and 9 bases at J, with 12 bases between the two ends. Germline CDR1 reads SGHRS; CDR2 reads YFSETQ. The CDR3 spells CASSLEPTGKAFF. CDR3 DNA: TGCGCCAGCAGCTTGGAGCCGACAGGTAAAGCTTTCTTT.

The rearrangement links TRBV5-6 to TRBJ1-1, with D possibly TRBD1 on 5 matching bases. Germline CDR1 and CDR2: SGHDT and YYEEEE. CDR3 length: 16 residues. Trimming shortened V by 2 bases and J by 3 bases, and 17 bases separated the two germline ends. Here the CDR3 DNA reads TGTGCCAGCAGCTTTTCAGGGTCGTTTGGGGACACTGAAGCTTTCTTT. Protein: CASSFSGSFGDTEAFF.

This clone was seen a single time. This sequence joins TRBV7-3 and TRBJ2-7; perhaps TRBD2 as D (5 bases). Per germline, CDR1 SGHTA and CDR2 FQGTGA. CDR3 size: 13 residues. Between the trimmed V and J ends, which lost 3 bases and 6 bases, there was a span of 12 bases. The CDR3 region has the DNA TGTGCCAGCAGCTTCGAGGGCTCGGGCGAGCAGTACTTC. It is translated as CASSFEGSGEQYF.

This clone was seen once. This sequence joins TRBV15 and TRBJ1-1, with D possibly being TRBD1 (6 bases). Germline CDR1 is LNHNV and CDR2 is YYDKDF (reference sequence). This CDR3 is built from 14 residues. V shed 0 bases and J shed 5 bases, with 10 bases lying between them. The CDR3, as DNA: TGTGCCACCAGCAGAGAACAGGGTCGTACTGAAGCTTTCTTT. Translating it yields CATSREQGRTEAFF.

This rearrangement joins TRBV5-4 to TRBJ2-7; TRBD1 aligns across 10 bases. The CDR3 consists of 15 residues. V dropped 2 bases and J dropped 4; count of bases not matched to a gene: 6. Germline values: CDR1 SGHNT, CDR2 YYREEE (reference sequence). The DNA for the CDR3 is TGTGCCAGCAGCTTTACGAGGGGACAGGGGTACGAGCAGTACTTC. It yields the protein CASSFTRGQGYEQYF.

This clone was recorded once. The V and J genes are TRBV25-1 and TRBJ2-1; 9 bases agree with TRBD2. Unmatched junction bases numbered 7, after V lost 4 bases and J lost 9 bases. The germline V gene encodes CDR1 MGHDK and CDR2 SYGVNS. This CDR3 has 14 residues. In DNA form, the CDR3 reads TGTGCCAGCAGTGGGGGACTAGCCAGCGGTGAGCAGTTCTTC. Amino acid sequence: CASSGGLASGEQFF.

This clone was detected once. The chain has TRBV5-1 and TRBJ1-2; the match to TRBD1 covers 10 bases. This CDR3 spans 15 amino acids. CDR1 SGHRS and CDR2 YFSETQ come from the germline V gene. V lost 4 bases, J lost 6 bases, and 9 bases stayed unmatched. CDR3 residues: CASSRGTGDGNGYTF. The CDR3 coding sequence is TGCGCCAGCAGCCGCGGGACAGGGGATGGAAATGGCTACACCTTC.

CDR3 in DNA: TGTGCCAGCAGTTCGACAGGTTCGGGGTATGGCTACACCTTC. The encoded protein is CASSSTGSGYGYTF. The J gene is TRBJ1-2, the V gene TRBV6-6; D is perhaps TRBD1 (6 bases). Trimming removed 4 bases at V and 5 bases at J, with 14 bases between. The CDR3 covers 14 residues. Germline assignment: CDR1 MNHNY and CDR2 SVGAGI (reference sequence).

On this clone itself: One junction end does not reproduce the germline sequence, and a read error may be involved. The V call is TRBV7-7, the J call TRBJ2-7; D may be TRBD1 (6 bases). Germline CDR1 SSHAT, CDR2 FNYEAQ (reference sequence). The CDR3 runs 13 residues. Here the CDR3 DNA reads TGTGCTAGCAGCTTAAGGGGGTCCTACGAGCAGTACTTC. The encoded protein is CASSLRGSYEQYF.